The clone carrying this T cell receptor (beta chain) was picked up many times. Its specificity is unknown. This CDR3 spans 16 amino acids. V was cut by 6 bases and J by 0 bases, with 16 bases left in between. Germline V gene lookup returns CDR1 KGHSH and CDR2 LQKENI. The sample originates from a study of T-cell memory formation after mild COVID-19. Study-level results: The CD4+ clones that contracted clustered mainly within CM and EM, and the CD8+ clones concentrated in EMRA. The finding that pre-infection memory included some responding clones suggested that cross-reactive memory joined.

MiXCR, run by TCRdb on the 5' RACE reads, gives a single entry per CDR3 protein. The sample gives around 110,000 distinct CDR3 sequences, more than 15% of which show up once; 25% to 35% is in the top ten. The chain links TRBV18 to TRBJ2-3; a weak D match, TRBD1 (6 bases). Sequencing input: PBMCs or a T cell subset sorted from them (not recorded which). The source of this sequence is an adult woman who had mild COVID-19 (a few samples of this study predate the infection). Cell type and time point are not known. The CDR3 DNA is TGTGCCAGCTCCTCAGGGGCCGGAGATAGCACAGATACGCAGTATTTT. It is translated as CASSSGAGDSTDTQYF. Combining the CDR3 with reference TRBV18 and TRBJ2-3 gives the whole variable domain NAGVMQNPRHLVRRRGQEARLRCSPMKGHSHVYWYRQLPEEGLKFMVYLQKENIIDESGMPKERFSAEFPKEGPSILRIQQVVRGDSAAYFCASSSGAGDSTDTQYFGPGTRLTVL.